The 4 T cell receptor beta chains below all came from one sample that was sequenced in a study of blood T cell repertoires in COVID-19 (dated by TCRdb to 2020 to 2022). Preparation of the library involved the immunoSEQ multiplex PCR assay. Entries here come from immuneACCESS through TCRdb and include only in-frame sequences with V and J called. Some clones fail to appear in such tables; in the studies checked, an unresolved V gene covers under half of the shortfall, and the cause of the remainder is unknown. The sample includes about 220,000 clones, with 80% observed a single time. The ten largest clones capture 9.5% to 15% of the sample. Sample: peripheral blood. All receptors derive from a human donor in a cohort sampled during active COVID-19.

The chain joins TRBV7-2 to TRBJ2-5, with 12 positions matching TRBD2. This CDR3 has 15 amino acids. The trim removed 6 bases at V and 5 bases at J, leaving 7 bases unmatched. Per the germline V gene, CDR1 is SGHTA and CDR2 is FQGNSA. The CDR3 protein is CASSLAGGPSETQYF. Here the CDR3 DNA reads TGTGCCAGCAGTCTAGCGGGGGGGCCTTCGGAGACCCAGTACTTC.

Details on this clone: The same CDR3 also results from other DNA sequences found in this sample. The V and J genes are TRBV5-1 and TRBJ2-3; a weak D match, TRBD2 (6 bases). V was shortened by 0 bases and J by 0 bases, with 8 bases between the two germline ends. Germline assignment: CDR1 SGHRS and CDR2 YFSETQ. The CDR3 is 15 residues long. The DNA of the CDR3 is TGCGCCAGCAGCTTGGCCGGGAGAAGCACAGATACGCAGTATTTT. It yields the protein CASSLAGRSTDTQYF.

The V gene is TRBV4-2, the J gene TRBJ1-4; the match to TRBD1 covers 9 bases. The germline V gene encodes CDR1 LGHNA and CDR2 YNFKEQ. The CDR3 covers 16 residues. V gave up 1 base and J gave up 4 bases; unmatched junction bases: 4. The CDR3: CASSQGGQGGNEKLFF. CDR3 in DNA: TGTGCCAGCAGCCAAGGGGGACAGGGTGGTAATGAAAAACTGTTTTTT.

The chain uses TRBV14 and TRBJ2-1, with 13 bases aligning to TRBD2. Germline lookup yields CDR1 SGHDN and CDR2 FVKESK. This CDR3 spans 17 amino acids. The V segment lost 5 bases and the J segment 7 bases; nucleotides outside the gene matches: 11. The CDR3 loop reads CASSNLGTSGNLNEQFF. The CDR3 DNA sequence: TGTGCCAGCAGCAACCTCGGGACTAGCGGGAATTTGAATGAGCAGTTCTTC.